The 21 T cell receptor beta chains given below trace back to one sample, sequenced in a study of blood T cell repertoires in COVID-19. Clones were read by immunoSEQ multiplex PCR, and TCRdb kept only the in-frame ones, dropping some. The table has 50,000 to 65,000 clones, around 86% seen once. Sequenced sample: peripheral blood. The receptors here all came from a man between 65 and 80 years old with acute or convalescent COVID-19.

The rearrangement uses TRBV19 and TRBJ2-3, with TRBD1 matching over 8 bases. The CDR3 has 16 amino acids. Germline CDR1 and CDR2: LNHDA and SQIVND (reference sequence). The V segment lost 5 bases and the J segment 1 base; nucleotides outside the gene matches: 8. DNA of the CDR3: TGTGCCAGTAGTCTATCCGGGACAGGCGGCACAGATACGCAGTATTTT. As protein: CASSLSGTGGTDTQYF. The complete variable domain, with remaining parts taken from reference TRBV19 and TRBJ2-3, reads DGGITQSPKYLFRKEGQNVTLSCEQNLNHDAMYWYRQDPGQGLRLIYYSQIVNDFQKGDIAEGYSVSREKKESFPLTVTSAQKNPTAFYLCASSLSGTGGTDTQYFGPGTRLTVL.

The chain couples TRBV12-3 or TRBV12-4 to TRBJ1-2; tentatively, D is TRBD1 (5 bases). CDR3 length equals 12 residues. Trimming took off 10 bases at V and 2 bases at J, with 11 bases between the two ends. The CDR3 sequence: CATIGGNYGYTF. The CDR3 DNA sequence: TGTGCCACCATCGGGGGAAACTATGGCTACACCTTC.

The V and J genes are TRBV7-9 and TRBJ2-5; 11 bases are a match to TRBD2. The junction had 0 bases not matched to a gene; V was cut back by 4 bases and J by 2 bases. This CDR3 has 14 amino acids. Germline-derived CDR1 and CDR2 are SEHNR and FQNEAQ (reference sequence). CDR3: CASSWTSGQETQYF. CDR3 sequence (DNA): TGTGCCAGCAGCTGGACTAGCGGGCAAGAGACCCAGTACTTC.

The rearrangement links TRBV2 to TRBJ1-5; D gene unclear. From germline, CDR1 is SNHLY and CDR2 FYNNEI. The ends were cut back, 3 bases at V and 0 bases at J, with 9 bases in the middle. The CDR3 is made up of 15 amino acids. This chain's CDR3 is CASSESGYSNQPQHF. DNA for the CDR3: TGTGCCAGCAGTGAGTCGGGATATAGCAATCAGCCCCAGCATTTT.

The V and J genes are TRBV4-1 and TRBJ2-7, with a weak D call TRBD2 (6 bases). The CDR3 spans 16 residues. Trimming pared 4 bases from V and 2 bases from J, leaving 18 bases between. Germline V gives CDR1 MGHRA, CDR2 YSYEKL. The CDR3 sequence is CASSPITELATYEQYF. The CDR3 bases are TGCGCCAGCAGCCCTATTACGGAACTAGCCACCTACGAGCAGTACTTC.

The chain employs TRBV10-3 and TRBJ1-2; D remains ambiguous. V lost 11 bases and J 10 bases, leaving 23 bases between the germline ends. Per the germline V gene, CDR1 is ENHRY and CDR2 is SYGVKD. This CDR3 has 13 amino acids. CDR3 amino acids: CAVGGHLTGVYTF. The CDR3 coding sequence is TGTGCCGTAGGCGGCCACCTGACCGGGGTCTACACCTTC.

The chain combines TRBV27 with TRBJ2-7; 8 bases map to TRBD1. The germline gives CDR1 MNHEY, CDR2 SMNVEV (reference sequence). After removal of 4 bases from V and 2 bases from J, the junction contained 7 bases not matched to a gene. The CDR3 contains 15 residues. CDR3 sequence reads: CASSSRDRNTYEQYF. As DNA, the CDR3 is TGTGCCAGCAGTTCCCGGGACAGGAATACCTACGAGCAGTACTTC.

DNA of the CDR3: TGTGCCAGCAGAGGCCGGGACAGTAGGAATCAGCCCCAGCATTTT. It translates to CASRGRDSRNQPQHF. This sequence joins TRBV2 and TRBJ1-5, with 7 nucleotides matching TRBD1. The CDR3 extends over 15 amino acids. CDR1 and CDR2 (germline): SNHLY, FYNNEI. The trim removed 6 bases at V and 4 bases at J, leaving 9 bases unmatched. Full variable domain (missing parts from reference TRBV2 and TRBJ1-5): EPEVTQTPSHQVTQMGQEVILRCVPISNHLYFYWYRQILGQKVEFLVSFYNNEISEKSEIFDDQFSVERPDGSNFTLKIRSTKLEDSAMYFCASRGRDSRNQPQHFGDGTRLSIL.

The chain recombines TRBV20-1 with TRBJ1-2; 9 bases are a match to TRBD1. The CDR3 runs 11 residues. The V gene's germline CDR1 is DFQATT and CDR2 SNEGSKA (reference sequence). With 3 bases clipped from V and 8 bases from J, the junction kept 1 base outside the gene matches. The CDR3 DNA sequence: TGCAGTGCTAGGACAGGGGGAGGCTACACCTTC. Protein: CSARTGGGYTF.

The chain is built from TRBV2 and TRBJ1-5, with D possibly TRBD1 on 5 matching bases. The length of the CDR3 is 15 residues. Germline V gene lookup returns CDR1 SNHLY and CDR2 FYNNEI. The V end was cut by 5 bases, the J end by 7 bases, with 18 bases between. As DNA, the CDR3 is TGTGCCAGCAGTTACTCCTACCAGGGATCGCAGCCCCAGCATTTT. Translating gives CASSYSYQGSQPQHF.

The chain combines TRBV7-9 with TRBJ1-2, with D possibly matching TRBD1 (6 bases). The CDR3 runs to 12 residues. CDR1 and CDR2 (germline): SEHNR, FQNEAQ (reference sequence). The V and J ends lost 5 bases and 2 bases respectively, with 6 bases between them. The CDR3: CASSGGNYGYTF. The CDR3 DNA follows: TGTGCCAGCAGCGGGGGCAACTATGGCTACACCTTC.

V gene TRBV5-6 combines with J gene TRBJ1-2, with a weak D call TRBD1 (5 bases). Germline V CDR1 and CDR2: SGHDT, YYEEEE. V was shortened by 7 bases and J by 8 bases, with 15 bases between the two germline ends. The CDR3 loop spans 12 amino acids. CDR3 DNA sequence: TGTGCCAGCGCGAGCAGGGTTTTGGGCTACACCTTC. Translation gives CASASRVLGYTF.

The rearrangement uses TRBV5-6 and TRBJ2-3; a weak D match, TRBD1 (5 bases). This CDR3 has 14 residues. V lost 1 base to trimming and J lost 6 bases, with 12 bases between them. CDR1 is SGHDT, CDR2 YYEEEE, per germline. CDR3 coding DNA: TGTGCCAGCAGCTTGAGACAGTTGGGGGATACGCAGTATTTT. Protein: CASSLRQLGDTQYF.

The rearrangement links TRBV6-1 to TRBJ2-5, with TRBD2 matching over 11 bases. The CDR3 extends over 16 amino acids. V lost 2 bases, J lost 4 bases, and 6 bases stayed unmatched. CDR1 and CDR2 from the germline V gene are MNHNS and SASEGT. The chain's CDR3 is CASSEHRLAGLETQYF. The CDR3 DNA follows: TGTGCCAGCAGTGAACACAGACTAGCGGGACTAGAGACCCAGTACTTC.

V is TRBV19 and J is TRBJ2-3; possible D gene TRBD1, 6 bases. Germline V CDR1 and CDR2: LNHDA, SQIVND (reference sequence). Trimming shortened V by 4 bases and J by 3 bases, and 14 bases separated the two germline ends. CDR3 length: 15 amino acids. CDR3 residues: CASSTRGSVTDTQYF. The CDR3 DNA sequence: TGTGCCAGTAGTACCAGGGGATCGGTGACAGATACGCAGTATTTT.

The gene calls are TRBV18 and TRBJ1-6; no reliable D call. There are 15 residues in the CDR3. Germline V gene data show CDR1 as KGHSH and CDR2 as LQKENI. The V and J ends lost 1 base and 5 bases respectively, with 9 bases between them. The CDR3 nucleotides read TGTGCCAGCTCACCACGGGCACAAAATAATTCACCCCTCCACTTT. Protein sequence: CASSPRAQNNSPLHF. Based on the CDR3 plus reference TRBV18 and TRBJ1-6, the full variable domain is NAGVMQNPRHLVRRRGQEARLRCSPMKGHSHVYWYRQLPEEGLKFMVYLQKENIIDESGMPKERFSAEFPKEGPSILRIQQVVRGDSAAYFCASSPRAQNNSPLHFGNGTRLTVT.

The sample holds one count of this clone. This chain uses TRBV5-1 with TRBJ2-5; a possible D gene is TRBD2 (6 bases). Germline V lookup: CDR1 SGHRS, CDR2 YFSETQ. V lost 4 bases and J lost 3, with 13 bases in between. This CDR3 spans 14 amino acids. CDR3 loop: CASSPLGGKETQYF. The CDR3 DNA is TGCGCCAGCAGCCCCCTGGGAGGTAAAGAGACCCAGTACTTC.

The chain has TRBV6-5 and TRBJ2-7; TRBD2 aligns across 8 bases. V gave up 6 bases and J gave up 11 bases; unmatched junction bases: 9. CDR1 and CDR2 from the germline V gene are MNHEY and SVGAGI. The CDR3 runs to 12 residues. CDR3 DNA: TGTGCCAGCAGCCAAACGGGGGGGTCTAAGTACTTC. Translated, it gives CASSQTGGSKYF.

This clone was observed a handful of times. The rearrangement uses TRBV7-8 and TRBJ2-3; TRBD2 agrees at 8 bases. In germline, CDR1 is SGHVS, CDR2 FQNEAQ. The CDR3 spans 14 residues. V shed 7 bases, J shed 2 bases, and the junction held 5 bases outside the gene matches. Here the CDR3 DNA reads TGTGCCAGCATCCGGGGGGGGTACACAGATACGCAGTATTTT. It specifies CASIRGGYTDTQYF.

The sample holds one count of this clone. The rearrangement uses TRBV15 and TRBJ2-1, with a tentative D call TRBD2 (5 bases). This CDR3 contains 15 residues. V was trimmed by 2 bases and J by 3 bases, leaving 11 bases between them. The germline V gene has CDR1 LNHNV and CDR2 YYDKDF (reference sequence). CDR3 DNA sequence: TGTGCCACCAGCAGAAGTAGCGCGCGCTACAATGAGCAGTTCTTC. Protein sequence: CATSRSSARYNEQFF.

The chain recombines TRBV29-1 with TRBJ2-7, with D tentatively TRBD1 (5 bases). The V gene lost 3 bases and the J gene lost 1 base, with 13 bases spanning the gap. The germline CDR1 and CDR2 sequences are SQVTM and ANQGSEA. CDR3 length: 14 residues. CDR3: CSVELQDGSYEQYF. CDR3 DNA: TGCAGCGTTGAGCTACAGGACGGATCCTACGAGCAGTACTTC.